These 3 T cell receptor beta chains were all obtained from the same sample, sequenced in a study of shared clonotypes between healthy human individuals. Sequencing was performed with immunoSEQ multiplex PCR; in TCRdb, only in-frame clones are kept and a portion is missing. The data contain some 530,000 clones, 60% to 80% of them singletons. The sequencing sample was made of PBMCs. Receptors originate from a woman in her thirties or forties in good health. Some clones in this sample may be carry-over from other donors' samples.

The chain combines TRBV27 with TRBJ2-3; no definite D call. Trimming left V 6 bases short and J 0 bases short, with 10 bases between. Germline V gives CDR1 MNHEY, CDR2 SMNVEV (reference sequence). The CDR3 extends over 14 amino acids. The CDR3 here is CASRTYTSTDTQYF. CDR3 sequence (DNA): TGTGCCAGCAGAACTTATACTAGCACAGATACGCAGTATTTT.

This clone was observed a single time. This chain joins TRBV6-1 and TRBJ1-3, with D possibly TRBD1 on 5 matching bases. CDR1 and CDR2 (germline): MNHNS, SASEGT. Trimming left V 2 bases short and J 4 bases short, with 15 bases between. This CDR3 region has 16 residues. Here the CDR3 reads CASSESEGEGGNTIYF. The DNA of the CDR3 is TGTGCCAGCAGTGAAAGTGAGGGCGAGGGGGGAAACACCATATATTTT.

The gene calls are TRBV7-9 and TRBJ2-1, with TRBD2 matching over 8 bases. Germline loops: CDR1 SEHNR, CDR2 FQNEAQ (reference sequence). This CDR3 has 12 amino acids. CDR3 DNA: TGTGCGGGCACTAGCGGCTACAATGAGCAGTTCTTC. The encoded protein is CAGTSGYNEQFF.